The 30 T cell receptor beta chains below were found in one sample sequenced in a study of blood T cell repertoires in COVID-19. Profiling relied on immunoSEQ multiplex PCR, and the TCRdb table lists in-frame clones only, not all of them. The table shows 110,000 or so clones, with approximately 87% occurring only once. Source material: peripheral blood. The receptors shown here come from a man between 65 and 80 years old who had recovered from COVID-19.

CDR3 sequence: CASSRSGVNEKLFF. The CDR3 region has the DNA TGTGCCAGCTCACGATCAGGGGTTAATGAAAAACTGTTTTTT. This rearrangement joins TRBV18 to TRBJ1-4; the D gene is possibly TRBD1 (6 bases). The V gene lost 4 bases and the J gene lost 4 bases, with 10 bases spanning the gap. CDR3 length: 14 amino acids. Germline CDR1 and CDR2: KGHSH and LQKENI.

The gene calls are TRBV5-4 and TRBJ2-5; a weak D match, TRBD1 (8 bases). V lost 4 bases and J 1 base, leaving 20 bases between the germline ends. The CDR3 covers 17 residues. CDR1 is SGHNT and CDR2 is YYREEE in the germline V gene (reference sequence). The CDR3: CASSDFRQGRAQETQYF. Here the CDR3 DNA reads TGTGCCAGCAGCGACTTCCGACAGGGGAGGGCCCAAGAGACCCAGTACTTC.

J is TRBJ2-1 and V is TRBV7-8; tentative D call: TRBD2 (5 bases). Germline-derived CDR1 and CDR2 are SGHVS and FQNEAQ. Trimming pared 2 bases from V and 7 bases from J, leaving 15 bases between. CDR3 length equals 15 residues. CDR3 sequence reads: CASSLRSATGNEQFF. The DNA of the CDR3 is TGTGCCAGCAGCTTAAGAAGCGCCACGGGAAATGAGCAGTTCTTC.

This clone was found once. The chain links TRBV5-1 to TRBJ2-1, with 9 bases identical to TRBD2. CDR3 length: 16 residues. Germline CDR1 and CDR2: SGHRS and YFSETQ. V dropped 0 bases and J dropped 4; count of bases not matched to a gene: 5. The CDR3 is CASSLGDSGGYNEQFF. In DNA, the CDR3 is TGCGCCAGCAGCTTGGGTGATAGCGGGGGTTACAATGAGCAGTTCTTC.

Turning to this clone: Other nucleotide sequences in the sample specify the same CDR3. The CDR3 DNA follows: TGCGCCAGCAGCCTAGGACAGAACACCGGGGAGCTGTTTTTT. Translating gives CASSLGQNTGELFF. The gene calls are TRBV5-1 and TRBJ2-2; tentative D call: TRBD1 (5 bases). The V gene's germline CDR1 is SGHRS and CDR2 YFSETQ. The length of the CDR3 is 14 residues. V was pared by 4 bases and J by 1 base, with 8 bases between.

The J gene is TRBJ2-1, the V gene TRBV9; 7 bases line up with TRBD1. The CDR3 loop spans 16 amino acids. J lost 8 bases, V lost 0 bases, and 11 bases had no gene match. Germline V gives CDR1 SGDLS, CDR2 YYNGEE. The CDR3 loop is CASSVGLTGVVYEQFF. CDR3 in DNA: TGTGCCAGCAGCGTAGGGCTTACAGGGGTTGTCTATGAGCAGTTCTTC.

V is TRBV7-2 and J is TRBJ2-3, with a weak D call TRBD2 (6 bases). Trimming left V 1 base short and J 5 bases short, with 16 bases between. The germline gives CDR1 SGHTA, CDR2 FQGNSA. CDR3 length: 16 amino acids. The CDR3 DNA reads TGTGCCAGCAGCTTAGGATCCTTAGCGGTCCGAGATACGCAGTATTTT. The encoded protein is CASSLGSLAVRDTQYF.

The chain joins TRBV6-1 to TRBJ2-3, with 9 bases that match TRBD1. Germline V CDR1 and CDR2: MNHNS, SASEGT. This CDR3 has 16 amino acids. After removal of 1 base from V and 5 bases from J, the junction contained 7 bases not matched to a gene. The CDR3 is CASSEGPTGGRDTQYF. The CDR3 DNA reads as TGTGCCAGCAGTGAAGGTCCGACAGGGGGACGAGATACGCAGTATTTT.

The DNA of the CDR3 is TGTGCCAGCAGCTGGATAACAGGGTCAACCTACTACGAGCAGTACTTC. Translated: CASSWITGSTYYEQYF. The chain links TRBV11-2 to TRBJ2-7; TRBD1 is a possible D gene (6 bases). The germline V and J ends were trimmed by 4 bases and 3 bases, with 19 bases remaining between them. The CDR3 consists of 16 residues. Germline V gene lookup returns CDR1 SGHAT and CDR2 FQNNGV.

The chain is built from TRBV28 and TRBJ2-7, with D perhaps TRBD1 (6 bases). V was shortened by 2 bases and J by 2 bases, with 16 bases between the two germline ends. The CDR3 has 16 residues. Germline values: CDR1 MDHEN, CDR2 SYDVKM. The CDR3 DNA is TGTGCCAGCAGTTTACCTCTACCAGGGGTCACCTACGAGCAGTACTTC. Translated: CASSLPLPGVTYEQYF.

The genes are TRBV20-1 and TRBJ2-1; TRBD1 might be the D (7 bases). The V end lost 3 bases, the J end lost 7 bases, and 16 bases lay between the germline ends. The germline V gene encodes CDR1 DFQATT and CDR2 SNEGSKA (reference sequence). This CDR3 is 14 amino acids long. The CDR3 coding sequence is TGCAGTGCTAGTCAGGGGGGCAAGGGTAATGAGCAGTTCTTC. This translates into CSASQGGKGNEQFF.

The rearrangement joins TRBV9 to TRBJ2-7; TRBD1 is a possible D gene (6 bases). Germline CDR1 and CDR2: SGDLS and YYNGEE. The CDR3 spans 13 residues. Trimming took 7 bases from V and 1 from J, leaving 12 bases between them. The CDR3 is CASGGGGSYEQYF. The CDR3 nucleotides read TGTGCCAGCGGGGGCGGCGGATCCTACGAGCAGTACTTC.

The CDR3 reads CVRSLDNRQGAPYNYGYTF. The CDR3 region has the DNA TGTGTCAGAAGCTTAGACAATCGACAGGGGGCGCCCTATAACTATGGCTACACCTTC. The chain is built from TRBV7-5 and TRBJ1-2; the D segment call TRBD1 is taken from the table without a DNA check. TRBV7-5 is deemed a pseudogene. The CDR3 extends over 19 amino acids.

This sequence joins TRBV14 and TRBJ2-1; 10 bases fit TRBD2. Germline V gene lookup returns CDR1 SGHDN and CDR2 FVKESK. V was clipped by 4 bases and J by 9 bases; unmatched bases: 6. The CDR3 runs to 14 residues. CDR3 protein: CASSLLAGEFEQFF. The CDR3 coding sequence is TGTGCCAGCAGCCTCCTAGCGGGAGAGTTTGAGCAGTTCTTC.

The chain links TRBV6-6 to TRBJ1-5, with D possibly TRBD1 on 5 matching bases. CDR1 is MNHNY and CDR2 is SVGAGI in the germline V gene (reference sequence). Deletions cut 2 bases from V and 1 base from J, with 9 bases between. This CDR3 contains 15 residues. CDR3 region: CASSYGSGSNQPQHF. The CDR3 region has the DNA TGTGCCAGCAGTTACGGCTCAGGGAGCAATCAGCCCCAGCATTTT.

This rearrangement joins TRBV24-1 to TRBJ1-2; D not resolved. V gave up 2 bases and J gave up 1 base, with 13 bases separating them. CDR1 and CDR2 from the germline V gene are KGHDR and SFDVKD. This CDR3 spans 16 amino acids. The CDR3 is CATSDSTDTFNYGYTF. The DNA for the CDR3 is TGTGCCACCAGTGATTCAACAGATACTTTTAACTATGGCTACACCTTC.

The J gene is TRBJ2-5, the V gene TRBV5-1, with 7 positions matching TRBD1. The CDR3 is 16 amino acids. The trim removed 4 bases at V and 5 bases at J, leaving 14 bases unmatched. Per germline, CDR1 SGHRS and CDR2 YFSETQ. As DNA, the CDR3 is TGCGCCAGCAGCCCTACAGGGGTGACCTGGGACGAGACCCAGTACTTC. This gives the protein CASSPTGVTWDETQYF.

This clone was found once. V is TRBV5-1 and J is TRBJ2-7; 8 positions match TRBD1. CDR3 length: 15 residues. Germline loops: CDR1 SGHRS, CDR2 YFSETQ. The V gene end was trimmed by 7 bases and the J gene end by 0 bases; junction bases not matched to a gene: 9. CDR3 protein: CASGSGTGGSYEQYF. CDR3 nucleotides: TGCGCCAGCGGATCCGGGACAGGTGGCTCCTACGAGCAGTACTTC.

V and J are TRBV6-2 or TRBV6-3 and TRBJ2-1, with 9 bases identical to TRBD2. The CDR3 is made up of 17 amino acids. Germline lookup yields CDR1 MNHEY and CDR2 SVGEGT. The V segment lost 2 bases and the J segment 7 bases; nucleotides outside the gene matches: 12. CDR3 in DNA: TGTGCCAGCAGTTACCCGACTGGGACTAGCCGGTTGAATGAGCAGTTCTTC. It codes for CASSYPTGTSRLNEQFF.

A remark on this clone: The junction and the germline gene differ at one end; a read error may be behind it. The J gene is TRBJ2-7, the V gene TRBV6-5, with TRBD1 as a possible D gene (6 bases). The CDR3 contains 13 residues. The germline V gene has CDR1 MNHEY and CDR2 SVGAGI. The CDR3 sequence is CASRLTGSHNQHF. The CDR3 DNA reads as TGTGCCAGCAGGCTGACAGGCTCTCATAACCAGCACTTC.

The rearrangement joins TRBV28 to TRBJ1-3; 7 positions agree with TRBD1. V lost 8 bases to trimming and J lost 7 bases; unmatched junction nucleotides: 8. In germline, CDR1 is MDHEN, CDR2 SYDVKM. There are 13 residues in the CDR3. The CDR3 DNA reads TGTGCCAGCTGTCGACAGGGTAGGAACACCATATATTTT. Translating gives CASCRQGRNTIYF. Looking up the rest from reference TRBV28 and TRBJ1-3 gives the full variable domain: DVKVTQSSRYLVKRTGEKVFLECVQDMDHENMFWYRQDPGLGLRLIYFSYDVKMKEKGDIPEGYSVSREKKERFSLILESASTNQTSMYLCASCRQGRNTIYFGEGSWLTVV.

The V and J genes are TRBV11-2 and TRBJ2-2, with TRBD1 matching 9 bases. V gave up 4 bases and J gave up 1 base; unmatched junction bases: 1. The germline CDR1 and CDR2 sequences are SGHAT and FQNNGV. CDR3 length: 15 amino acids. The CDR3: CASSWDRVNTGELFF. The CDR3 bases are TGTGCCAGCAGCTGGGACAGGGTGAACACCGGGGAGCTGTTTTTT.

The table lists this clone with a count of one. The rearrangement joins TRBV27 to TRBJ2-1, with 15 positions matching TRBD2. Trimming at V came to 5 bases and at J to 9 bases, leaving 17 bases not matched to a gene. The germline V gene encodes CDR1 MNHEY and CDR2 SMNVEV (reference sequence). This CDR3 has 19 residues. The CDR3 loop is CASSPRTSGGVFSVSEQFF. Here the CDR3 DNA reads TGTGCCAGCAGTCCCCGGACTAGCGGGGGGGTATTTTCCGTATCTGAGCAGTTCTTC.

This CDR3 reads CASGFLGQGNEKLFF. CDR3 bases: TGTGCCAGCGGGTTTTTGGGACAGGGGAATGAAAAACTGTTTTTT. The chain carries TRBV28 and TRBJ1-4; TRBD1 matches 10 bases. The CDR3 is 15 amino acids. V lost 8 bases and J lost 5; bases outside the gene matches: 8. Germline CDR1 MDHEN, CDR2 SYDVKM.

This chain uses TRBV7-9 with TRBJ2-2, with D unclear. The CDR3 is 17 residues long. Germline CDR1 SEHNR, CDR2 FQNEAQ (reference sequence). The ends were cut back, 1 base at V and 2 bases at J, with 14 bases in the middle. CDR3 sequence: CASSLDYRQKNTGELFF. The CDR3 region has the DNA TGTGCCAGCAGCTTAGACTATAGGCAGAAAAACACCGGGGAGCTGTTTTTT.

The J gene is TRBJ1-5, the V gene TRBV15, with D tentatively TRBD1 (5 bases). Germline-derived CDR1 and CDR2 are LNHNV and YYDKDF (reference sequence). The CDR3 consists of 14 residues. Trimming took 6 bases from V and 2 from J, leaving 11 bases between them. CDR3 sequence reads: CATRKIQGNQPQHF. Here the CDR3 DNA reads TGTGCCACCAGAAAGATACAGGGCAATCAGCCCCAGCATTTT. Full variable domain (rest looked up from reference TRBV15 and TRBJ1-5): DAMVIQNPRYQVTQFGKPVTLSCSQTLNHNVMYWYQQKSSQAPKLLFHYYDKDFNNEADTPDNFQSRRPNTSFCFLDIRSPGLGDTAMYLCATRKIQGNQPQHFGDGTRLSIL.

The chain employs TRBV3-1 (or the pseudogene TRBV3-2) and TRBJ1-5; D gene uncertain. Trimming pared 4 bases from V and 7 bases from J, leaving 23 bases between. Germline V gene data show CDR1 as LGHDT and CDR2 as YNNKEL (reference sequence). The CDR3 runs to 17 residues. DNA for the CDR3: TGTGCCAGCAGCCCGCCGATCGGAGGGAATGAGCAGCAGCCCCAGCATTTT. It is translated as CASSPPIGGNEQQPQHF.

The chain carries TRBV2 and TRBJ1-5; TRBD1 might be the D (6 bases). CDR1 is SNHLY, CDR2 FYNNEI, per germline. The V gene lost 7 bases and the J gene lost 4 bases, with 11 bases spanning the gap. This CDR3 has 13 amino acids. CDR3 residues: CASKGVRNQPQHF. In DNA, the CDR3 is TGTGCCAGCAAGGGGGTCCGAAATCAGCCCCAGCATTTT.

The rearrangement uses TRBV19 and TRBJ2-3, with D maybe TRBD1 (6 bases). Germline V gene data show CDR1 as LNHDA and CDR2 as SQIVND (reference sequence). This CDR3 is built from 13 residues. Trimming removed 10 bases at V and 2 bases at J, with 13 bases between. CDR3 coding DNA: TGTGCCACCTCCGGGACATTCACAGATACGCAGTATTTT. It translates to CATSGTFTDTQYF.

J is TRBJ2-7 and V is TRBV6-1; 9 positions match TRBD1. V trimming: 4 bases; J trimming: 1 base; junction bases outside the gene matches: 14. The CDR3 extends over 18 amino acids. Germline V gene data show CDR1 as MNHNS and CDR2 as SASEGT. CDR3 in amino acids: CASSGGKWTGAYSYEQYF. The CDR3 bases are TGTGCCAGCAGTGGGGGGAAGTGGACAGGGGCCTATTCCTACGAGCAGTACTTC.